The present entry profiles one T cell receptor beta chain with its context. These data belong to a study of blood T cell repertoires in COVID-19. Background on the study: The origin of the acute and convalescent COVID-19 samples was the United States, Italy and Spain. PBMCs, B-cell-depleted T cells, or T cells provided the cDNA or gDNA that made up the material.

TCRdb keeps only in-frame clones here, not all; method: immunoSEQ multiplex PCR. This table has approximately 150,000 clones, approximately 90% appearing once. Germline CDR1 is LGHNT and CDR2 is FRNRAP. There are 14 residues in the CDR3. With V trimmed by 6 bases and J by 6 bases, 8 bases remained unmatched. The chain uses TRBV12-5 and TRBJ1-2; 9 bases map to TRBD1. The sequenced sample consisted of peripheral blood. This sequence originates from a woman in her forties or fifties with acute or convalescent COVID-19. CDR3 amino acids: CASGGTGRRNGYTF. Written as DNA, the CDR3 is TGTGCTAGTGGGGGGACAGGGCGGAGGAATGGCTACACCTTC.